The 30 T cell receptor beta chains listed next were all sequenced from one sample in a study of blood T cell repertoires in COVID-19. Clones were sequenced by immunoSEQ multiplex PCR, and TCRdb holds only the in-frame ones, with some missing. The sample yields about 120,000 clones, nearly 90% seen once. Source material: peripheral blood. The receptors shown here come from a human donor in a cohort sampled during active COVID-19.

This clone was counted a single time. Here the CDR3 DNA reads TGTGCCAGCAGCTTCGGGAGGGCGAACAATGAGCAGTTCTTC. It specifies CASSFGRANNEQFF. The genes are TRBV11-3 and TRBJ2-1; 8 bases are shared with TRBD2. The V and J ends lost 3 bases and 5 bases, in that order; junction bases with no gene match: 3. CDR1 is SGHNT, CDR2 YENEEA, per germline. This CDR3 has 14 amino acids.

This clone is a singleton in its sample. The chain links TRBV27 to TRBJ2-1; TRBD1 matches 11 bases. Germline V gene data show CDR1 as MNHEY and CDR2 as SMNVEV (reference sequence). The CDR3 extends over 17 amino acids. With V trimmed by 0 bases and J by 7 bases, 8 bases remained unmatched. CDR3 residues: CASSLSPGQGARNEQFF. The CDR3 nucleotides read TGTGCCAGCAGTTTATCCCCCGGACAGGGGGCGAGGAATGAGCAGTTCTTC.

J is TRBJ2-3 and V is TRBV7-2, with TRBD2 as a possible D gene (5 bases). Trimming stripped 8 bases from V and 8 bases from J, with 17 bases between. From germline, CDR1 is SGHTA and CDR2 FQGNSA. The CDR3 totals 13 residues. As DNA, the CDR3 is TGTGCCAGCTCGGACTGGGGAACGGGTACGCAGTATTTT. Amino acid sequence: CASSDWGTGTQYF.

The chain couples TRBV3-1 (or the pseudogene TRBV3-2) to TRBJ2-3, with D tentatively TRBD2 (5 bases). The V end lost 4 bases, the J end lost 3 bases, and 8 bases lay between the germline ends. Germline V gene data show CDR1 as LGHDT and CDR2 as YNNKEL (reference sequence). There are 13 residues in the CDR3. Written as DNA, the CDR3 is TGTGCCAGCAGCCCTAGAGGGACAGATACGCAGTATTTT. Its translation: CASSPRGTDTQYF.

The chain combines TRBV4-1 with TRBJ2-7; 9 bases match TRBD2. Germline CDR1 reads MGHRA; CDR2 reads YSYEKL. V trimming: 0 bases; J trimming: 3 bases; junction bases outside the gene matches: 12. The CDR3 totals 18 residues. The CDR3 reads CASSQEPEASGALYEQYF. The CDR3 DNA is TGCGCCAGCAGCCAAGAACCTGAGGCTAGCGGGGCCCTCTACGAGCAGTACTTC.

This sequence joins TRBV30 and TRBJ1-1; tentative D call: TRBD1 (5 bases). The V end was cut by 6 bases, the J end by 2 bases, with 10 bases between. This CDR3 comprises 12 residues. The germline CDR1 and CDR2 sequences are GTSNPN and SVGIG (reference sequence). The CDR3 region has the DNA TGTGCCTGCATACAGGAAAACACTGAAGCTTTCTTT. Translating it yields CACIQENTEAFF.

The chain has TRBV5-1 and TRBJ2-2, with D tentatively TRBD2 (5 bases). Deletions cut 2 bases from V and 1 base from J, with 12 bases between. Germline V CDR1 and CDR2: SGHRS, YFSETQ. The CDR3 is 16 residues long. CDR3: CASSFGRAVNTGELFF. In DNA form, the CDR3 reads TGCGCCAGCAGCTTCGGTCGAGCGGTGAACACCGGGGAGCTGTTTTTT.

The rearrangement links TRBV5-6 to TRBJ1-5, with D perhaps matching TRBD1 (5 bases). Germline V gene lookup returns CDR1 SGHDT and CDR2 YYEEEE. V dropped 5 bases and J dropped 1 base, with 10 bases sitting between them. The CDR3 runs 14 residues. CDR3 sequence reads: CASSLDSSNQPQHF. CDR3 DNA: TGTGCCAGCAGTTTAGACAGCAGCAATCAGCCCCAGCATTTT. Based on the CDR3 plus reference TRBV5-6 and TRBJ1-5, the full variable domain is DAGVTQSPTHLIKTRGQQVTLRCSPKSGHDTVSWYQQALGQGPQFIFQYYEEEERQRGNFPDRFSGHQFPNYSSELNVNALLLGDSALYLCASSLDSSNQPQHFGDGTRLSIL.

V and J are TRBV7-2 and TRBJ1-2; the D is unclear. This CDR3 contains 16 residues. Germline-derived CDR1 and CDR2 are SGHTA and FQGNSA. V was trimmed by 0 bases and J by 2 bases, leaving 13 bases between them. In DNA, the CDR3 is TGTGCCAGCAGCTTAGCACATACCTCCTTCAACTATGGCTACACCTTC. Protein: CASSLAHTSFNYGYTF.

The chain is built from TRBV5-1 and TRBJ2-2; TRBD1 agrees at 7 bases. In germline, CDR1 is SGHRS, CDR2 YFSETQ. The V and J ends lost 3 bases and 2 bases, in that order; junction bases with no gene match: 7. The CDR3 sequence is 16 residues long. The CDR3 sequence is CASSSGQLRNTGELFF. The DNA of the CDR3 is TGCGCCAGCAGCTCGGGACAGCTAAGAAACACCGGGGAGCTGTTTTTT. Combining the CDR3 with reference TRBV5-1 and TRBJ2-2 gives the whole variable domain KAGVTQTPRYLIKTRGQQVTLSCSPISGHRSVSWYQQTPGQGLQFLFEYFSETQRNKGNFPGRFSGRQFSNSRSEMNVSTLELGDSALYLCASSSGQLRNTGELFFGEGSRLTVL.

Only one count was recorded for this clone. The rearrangement uses TRBV2 and TRBJ2-1, with D perhaps matching TRBD1 (6 bases). The CDR3 extends over 15 amino acids. CDR1 and CDR2 from the germline V gene are SNHLY and FYNNEI. Deletions cut 7 bases from V and 0 bases from J, with 13 bases between. The CDR3 protein is CASKPTGSSYNEQFF. The DNA of the CDR3 is TGTGCCAGCAAACCCACAGGGAGCTCCTACAATGAGCAGTTCTTC.

V gene TRBV7-9 combines with J gene TRBJ2-3; 7 bases are a match to TRBD2. CDR1 SEHNR and CDR2 FQNEAQ come from the germline V gene (reference sequence). This CDR3 is 15 amino acids long. Unmatched junction bases numbered 5, after V lost 3 bases and J lost 2 bases. CDR3 protein: CASSFPSGDTDTQYF. In nucleotides, the CDR3 is TGTGCCAGCAGCTTCCCTAGCGGAGACACAGATACGCAGTATTTT.

V is TRBV7-2 and J is TRBJ1-2; possibly TRBD1 for D (5 bases). V lost 1 base and J 1 base, leaving 7 bases between the germline ends. CDR3 length equals 14 residues. Germline CDR1 reads SGHTA; CDR2 reads FQGNSA. The CDR3 loop reads CASSLGQGNYGYTF. CDR3 coding DNA: TGTGCCAGCAGCTTAGGCCAGGGTAACTATGGCTACACCTTC.

The CDR3 reads CASSPRDGYNEQFF. CDR3 nucleotides: TGTGCCAGCAGCCCCCGCGACGGGTACAATGAGCAGTTCTTC. The rearrangement links TRBV7-2 to TRBJ2-1; D ambiguous. V dropped 5 bases and J dropped 4 bases, with 12 bases sitting between them. The germline V gene encodes CDR1 SGHTA and CDR2 FQGNSA. CDR3 length: 14 amino acids.

The CDR3 bases are TGCGCCAGCAGCTTATACCGACAGGGAACTAATGAAAAACTGTTTTTT. Its protein is CASSLYRQGTNEKLFF. The rearrangement links TRBV5-1 to TRBJ1-4; 7 bases map to TRBD1. The J segment lost 1 base and the V segment lost 2 bases, leaving 5 bases of the junction unmatched. The CDR3 is 16 amino acids. Germline loops: CDR1 SGHRS, CDR2 YFSETQ.

The chain couples TRBV14 to TRBJ1-2; D gene unclear. The V gene's germline CDR1 is SGHDN and CDR2 FVKESK. V was pared by 1 base and J by 7 bases, with 7 bases between. The CDR3 sequence is 12 residues long. CDR3: CASSQAVFGYTF. The DNA of the CDR3 is TGTGCCAGCAGCCAAGCGGTTTTTGGCTACACCTTC.

There are a few counts of this clone. The chain combines TRBV10-3 with TRBJ2-2; TRBD2 matches 9 bases. The CDR3 extends over 18 amino acids. V was clipped by 6 bases and J by 4 bases; unmatched bases: 15. The germline V gene has CDR1 ENHRY and CDR2 SYGVKD. The CDR3 here is CAISNRGLGSGGTGELFF. The CDR3, as DNA: TGTGCCATCAGCAACCGGGGGCTGGGTAGCGGGGGCACCGGGGAGCTGTTTTTT.

The chain employs TRBV7-8 and TRBJ1-1; 7 nucleotides align to TRBD1. The CDR3 consists of 15 residues. Germline CDR1 SGHVS, CDR2 FQNEAQ. J lost 5 bases, V lost 5 bases, and 11 bases had no gene match. CDR3 in DNA: TGTGCCAGCAGCGCAAGGGACAGCAGTATAACTGAAGCTTTCTTT. Its protein is CASSARDSSITEAFF.

CDR3 in DNA: TGTGCCACAACAACTAGCGGGAGGGCCAGGCGGTGGAATGAGCAGTTCTTC. The encoded protein is CATTTSGRARRWNEQFF. V is TRBV19 and J is TRBJ2-1, with TRBD2 matching 13 bases. The CDR3 contains 17 residues. With 10 bases clipped from V and 7 bases from J, the junction kept 16 bases outside the gene matches. The germline CDR1 and CDR2 sequences are LNHDA and SQIVND (reference sequence).

This clone was observed once. The chain joins TRBV10-3 to TRBJ1-2; the match to TRBD1 covers 10 bases. The trim removed 3 bases at V and 5 bases at J, leaving 6 bases unmatched. This CDR3 spans 15 amino acids. Germline CDR1 and CDR2: ENHRY and SYGVKD. The CDR3 sequence is CAISDRQGAGYGYTF. The CDR3 DNA reads as TGTGCCATCAGTGATCGACAGGGGGCGGGATATGGCTACACCTTC.

The V gene is TRBV5-1, the J gene TRBJ2-2; tentative D call: TRBD2 (5 bases). V was trimmed by 5 bases and J by 6 bases, leaving 14 bases between them. This CDR3 region has 14 residues. Germline V gene data show CDR1 as SGHRS and CDR2 as YFSETQ. CDR3 amino acids: CASSGSISAGELFF. As DNA, the CDR3 is TGCGCCAGCAGTGGGAGCATTTCGGCCGGGGAGCTGTTTTTT.

This clone was recorded only once. The CDR3 loop reads CATSRDTTGLGYTF. DNA of the CDR3: TGTGCCACCAGCAGAGATACCACAGGGTTGGGCTACACCTTC. The chain carries TRBV15 and TRBJ1-2; D perhaps matches TRBD1 (6 bases). Germline V gives CDR1 LNHNV, CDR2 YYDKDF (reference sequence). The ends were cut back, 0 bases at V and 8 bases at J, with 13 bases in the middle. The CDR3 spans 14 residues.

V usage is TRBV15 and J usage is TRBJ1-2, with TRBD1 matching over 10 bases. J lost 6 bases, V lost 3 bases, and 10 bases had no gene match. CDR3 length equals 16 residues. Germline values: CDR1 LNHNV, CDR2 YYDKDF (reference sequence). CDR3 sequence (DNA): TGTGCCACCAGCAGTGCCACTGACAGGGGGCGCGATGGCTACACCTTC. It specifies CATSSATDRGRDGYTF. The full variable domain, in which reference TRBV15 and TRBJ1-2 provide the parts outside the CDR3, is DAMVIQNPRYQVTQFGKPVTLSCSQTLNHNVMYWYQQKSSQAPKLLFHYYDKDFNNEADTPDNFQSRRPNTSFCFLDIRSPGLGDTAMYLCATSSATDRGRDGYTFGSGTRLTVV.

The chain employs TRBV7-9 and TRBJ2-7; D possibly corresponds to TRBD1 (6 bases). V shed 6 bases and J shed 6 bases, with 18 bases lying between them. Germline lookup yields CDR1 SEHNR and CDR2 FQNEAQ (reference sequence). CDR3 length: 14 amino acids. The CDR3 sequence is CASSRTEIKGEQYF. The CDR3 bases are TGTGCCAGCAGTCGGACAGAGATCAAAGGCGAGCAGTACTTC.

The rearrangement links TRBV6-5 to TRBJ2-5; 11 nucleotides align to TRBD2. The CDR3 consists of 14 residues. The V segment lost 8 bases and the J segment 1 base; nucleotides outside the gene matches: 3. Per germline, CDR1 MNHEY and CDR2 SVGAGI. The DNA of the CDR3 is TGTGCCAGCGGGGGACTAGCGGCCCAAGAGACCCAGTACTTC. Translated, it gives CASGGLAAQETQYF.

The rearrangement uses TRBV28 and TRBJ2-7, with TRBD2 as a possible D gene (5 bases). The CDR3 runs 12 residues. Germline-derived CDR1 and CDR2 are MDHEN and SYDVKM. Trimming removed 8 bases at V and 2 bases at J, with 10 bases between. The CDR3 spells CASGRHTYEQYF. The DNA for the CDR3 is TGTGCCAGCGGGAGACATACCTACGAGCAGTACTTC.

This chain connects TRBV19 to TRBJ1-5; D unclear. From germline, CDR1 is LNHDA and CDR2 SQIVND (reference sequence). V was shortened by 5 bases and J by 10 bases, with 12 bases between the two germline ends. The CDR3 has 12 amino acids. CDR3 in DNA: TGTGCCAGTAGTCCACCAACTTATCCCCAGCATTTT. Translated: CASSPPTYPQHF.

The rearrangement links TRBV18 to TRBJ1-5; no clear D. The length of the CDR3 is 13 residues. V dropped 3 bases and J dropped 11 bases, with 14 bases sitting between them. CDR1 KGHSH and CDR2 LQKENI come from the germline V gene. The DNA of the CDR3 is TGTGCCAGCTCACCCAAGAGAGAAGTCTCCCAGCATTTT. Protein sequence: CASSPKREVSQHF.

The chain combines TRBV6-5 with TRBJ1-6, with D hard to call. Germline-derived CDR1 and CDR2 are MNHEY and SVGAGI. This CDR3 has 13 amino acids. The V and J ends lost 6 bases and 9 bases respectively, with 12 bases between them. CDR3: CASSVPPGSPLHF. In nucleotides, the CDR3 is TGTGCCAGCAGCGTACCACCGGGTTCACCCCTCCACTTT.

A word on this clone: The identical CDR3 is also encoded by other nucleotide sequences in the sample. The chain joins TRBV19 to TRBJ2-7, with 8 bases lining up with TRBD1. The CDR3 length is 13 residues. CDR1 and CDR2 from the germline V gene are LNHDA and SQIVND (reference sequence). V shed 6 bases, J shed 2 bases, and the junction held 3 bases outside the gene matches. The CDR3 coding sequence is TGTGCCAGTAGCGACAGGGGTGCCTACGAGCAGTACTTC. Protein: CASSDRGAYEQYF. Full variable domain (missing parts from reference TRBV19 and TRBJ2-7): DGGITQSPKYLFRKEGQNVTLSCEQNLNHDAMYWYRQDPGQGLRLIYYSQIVNDFQKGDIAEGYSVSREKKESFPLTVTSAQKNPTAFYLCASSDRGAYEQYFGPGTRLTVT.